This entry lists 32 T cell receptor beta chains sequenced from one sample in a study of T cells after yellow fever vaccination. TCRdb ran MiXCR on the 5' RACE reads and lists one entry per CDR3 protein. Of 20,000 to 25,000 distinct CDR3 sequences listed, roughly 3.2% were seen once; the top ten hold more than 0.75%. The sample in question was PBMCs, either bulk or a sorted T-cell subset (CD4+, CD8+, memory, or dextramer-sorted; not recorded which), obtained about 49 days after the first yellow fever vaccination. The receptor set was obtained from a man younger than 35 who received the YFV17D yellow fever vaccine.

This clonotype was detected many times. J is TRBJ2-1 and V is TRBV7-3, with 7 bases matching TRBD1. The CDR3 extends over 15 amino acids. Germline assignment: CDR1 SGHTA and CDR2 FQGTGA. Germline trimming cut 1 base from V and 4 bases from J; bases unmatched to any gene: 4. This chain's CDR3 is CASSLNGQEYNEQFF. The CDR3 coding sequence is TGTGCCAGCAGCTTAAACGGACAGGAGTACAATGAGCAGTTCTTC.

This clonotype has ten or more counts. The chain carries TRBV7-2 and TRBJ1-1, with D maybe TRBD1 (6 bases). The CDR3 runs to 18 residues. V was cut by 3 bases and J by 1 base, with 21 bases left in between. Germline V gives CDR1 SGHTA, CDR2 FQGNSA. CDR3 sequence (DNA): TGTGCCAGCAGCTTCCAAACCCTACGACAGGCGGGGAACACTGAAGCTTTCTTT. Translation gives CASSFQTLRQAGNTEAFF. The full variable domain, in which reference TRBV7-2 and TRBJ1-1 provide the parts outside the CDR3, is GAGVSQSPSNKVTEKGKDVELRCDPISGHTALYWYRQSLGQGLEFLIYFQGNSAPDKSGLPSDRFSAERTGGSVSTLTIQRTQQEDSAVYLCASSFQTLRQAGNTEAFFGQGTRLTVV.

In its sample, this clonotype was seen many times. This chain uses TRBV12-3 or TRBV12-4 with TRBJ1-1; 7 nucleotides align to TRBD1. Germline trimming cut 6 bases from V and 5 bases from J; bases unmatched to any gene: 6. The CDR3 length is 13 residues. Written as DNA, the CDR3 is TGTGCCAGCAGCCTGAGGGGGCAGACTGAAGCTTTCTTT. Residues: CASSLRGQTEAFF.

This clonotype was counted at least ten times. In nucleotides, the CDR3 is TGCGCCAGCAGCCCACCTACTAGCGGGGGCTTCTCCTACGAGCAGTACTTC. Amino acids: CASSPPTSGGFSYEQYF. V gene TRBV5-1 combines with J gene TRBJ2-7, with 11 bases that match TRBD2. Germline CDR1 reads SGHRS; CDR2 reads YFSETQ. The CDR3 covers 17 residues. Trimming took 4 bases from V and 0 from J; bases not matched to a gene: 9.

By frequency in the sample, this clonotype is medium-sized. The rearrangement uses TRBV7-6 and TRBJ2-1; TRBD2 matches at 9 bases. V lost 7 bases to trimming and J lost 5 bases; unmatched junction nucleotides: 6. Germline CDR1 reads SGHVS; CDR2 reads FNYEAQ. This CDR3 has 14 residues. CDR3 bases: TGTGCCAGCACCCCGGGACTAGCCGACAATGAGCAGTTCTTC. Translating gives CASTPGLADNEQFF.

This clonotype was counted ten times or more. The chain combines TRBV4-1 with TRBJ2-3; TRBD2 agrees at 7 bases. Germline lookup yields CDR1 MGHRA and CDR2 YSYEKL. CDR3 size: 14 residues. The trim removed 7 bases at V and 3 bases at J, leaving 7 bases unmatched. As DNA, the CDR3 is TGCGCCAGCACCACGGGGGGTCGGACAGATACGCAGTATTTT. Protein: CASTTGGRTDTQYF.

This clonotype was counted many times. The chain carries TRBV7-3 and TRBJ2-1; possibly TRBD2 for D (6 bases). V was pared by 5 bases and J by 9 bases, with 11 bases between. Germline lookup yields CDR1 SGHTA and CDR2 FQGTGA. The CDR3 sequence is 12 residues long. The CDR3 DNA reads TGTGCCAGCAGCAGACCCGGGGGTGAGCAGTTCTTC. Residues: CASSRPGGEQFF.

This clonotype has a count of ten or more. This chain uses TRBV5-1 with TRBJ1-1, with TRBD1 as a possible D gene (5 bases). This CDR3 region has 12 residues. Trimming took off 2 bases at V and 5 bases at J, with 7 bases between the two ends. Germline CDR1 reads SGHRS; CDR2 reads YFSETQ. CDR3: CASSFKGTEAFF. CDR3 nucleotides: TGCGCCAGCAGCTTCAAGGGGACTGAAGCTTTCTTT.

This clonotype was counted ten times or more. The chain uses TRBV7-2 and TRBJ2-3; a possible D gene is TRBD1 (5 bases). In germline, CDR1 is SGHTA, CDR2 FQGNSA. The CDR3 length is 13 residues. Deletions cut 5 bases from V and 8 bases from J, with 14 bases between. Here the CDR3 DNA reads TGTGCCAGCAGCCCTGACAGTCTGATTACGCAGTATTTT. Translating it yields CASSPDSLITQYF. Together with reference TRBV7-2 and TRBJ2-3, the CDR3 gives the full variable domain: GAGVSQSPSNKVTEKGKDVELRCDPISGHTALYWYRQSLGQGLEFLIYFQGNSAPDKSGLPSDRFSAERTGGSVSTLTIQRTQQEDSAVYLCASSPDSLITQYFGPGTRLTVL.

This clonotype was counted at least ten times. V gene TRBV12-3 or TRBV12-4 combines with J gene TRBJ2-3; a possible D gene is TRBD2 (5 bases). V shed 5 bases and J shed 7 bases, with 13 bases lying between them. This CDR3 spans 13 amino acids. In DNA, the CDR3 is TGTGCCAGCAGTCTCCTCCTAGCTCATACGCAGTATTTT. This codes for CASSLLLAHTQYF.

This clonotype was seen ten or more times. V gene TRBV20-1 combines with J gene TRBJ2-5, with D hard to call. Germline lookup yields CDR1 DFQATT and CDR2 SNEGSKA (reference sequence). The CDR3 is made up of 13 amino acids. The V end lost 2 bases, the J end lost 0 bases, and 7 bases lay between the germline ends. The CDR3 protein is CSARQDDQETQYF. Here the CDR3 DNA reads TGCAGTGCTAGACAGGATGACCAAGAGACCCAGTACTTC.

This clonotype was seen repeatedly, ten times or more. The CDR3 region is CASSLGLGRGTDTQYF. DNA for the CDR3: TGTGCCAGCAGCTTGGGGCTAGGCCGAGGCACAGATACGCAGTATTTT. V gene TRBV7-2 combines with J gene TRBJ2-3, with a tentative D call TRBD1 (5 bases). The V gene lost 3 bases and the J gene lost 1 base, with 14 bases spanning the gap. Germline assignment: CDR1 SGHTA and CDR2 FQGNSA. CDR3 length equals 16 residues.

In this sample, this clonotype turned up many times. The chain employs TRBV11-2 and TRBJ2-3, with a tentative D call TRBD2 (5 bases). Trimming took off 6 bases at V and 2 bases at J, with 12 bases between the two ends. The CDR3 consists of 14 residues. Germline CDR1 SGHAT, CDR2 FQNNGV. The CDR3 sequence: CASSWGVLTDTQYF. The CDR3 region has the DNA TGTGCCAGCAGTTGGGGAGTGCTCACAGATACGCAGTATTTT.

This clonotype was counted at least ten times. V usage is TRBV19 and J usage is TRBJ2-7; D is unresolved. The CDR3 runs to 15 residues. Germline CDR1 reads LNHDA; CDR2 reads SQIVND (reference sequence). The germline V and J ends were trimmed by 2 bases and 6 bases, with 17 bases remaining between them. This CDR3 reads CASSIPRPLKCEQYV. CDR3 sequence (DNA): TGTGCCAGTAGTATACCCAGGCCGCTAAAGTGCGAGCAGTACGTC.

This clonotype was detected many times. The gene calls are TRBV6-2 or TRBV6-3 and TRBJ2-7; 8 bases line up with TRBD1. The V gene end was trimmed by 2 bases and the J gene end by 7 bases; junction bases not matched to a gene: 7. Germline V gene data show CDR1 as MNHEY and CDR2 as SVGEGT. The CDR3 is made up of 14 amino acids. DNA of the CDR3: TGTGCCAGCAGTTACGACACTGGGGACAGGGAGCAGTACTTC. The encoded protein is CASSYDTGDREQYF.

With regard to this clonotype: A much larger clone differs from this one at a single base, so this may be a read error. CDR3 nucleotide sequence: TGTGCCACCAGCGGGAGATACACTGAAGCTTTCTTT. It encodes CATSGRYTEAFF. V usage is TRBV15 and J usage is TRBJ1-1; no reliable D call. V lost 5 bases and J lost 3, with 7 bases in between. Germline V lookup: CDR1 LNHNV, CDR2 YYDKDF (reference sequence). The CDR3 length is 12 residues.

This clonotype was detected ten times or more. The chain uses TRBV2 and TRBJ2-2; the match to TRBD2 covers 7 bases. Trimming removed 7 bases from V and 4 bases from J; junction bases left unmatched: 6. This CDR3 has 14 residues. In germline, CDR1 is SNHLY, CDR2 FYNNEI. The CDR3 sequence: CASTKRGGTGELFF. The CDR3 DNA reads TGTGCCAGCACAAAGCGGGGCGGCACCGGGGAGCTGTTTTTT.

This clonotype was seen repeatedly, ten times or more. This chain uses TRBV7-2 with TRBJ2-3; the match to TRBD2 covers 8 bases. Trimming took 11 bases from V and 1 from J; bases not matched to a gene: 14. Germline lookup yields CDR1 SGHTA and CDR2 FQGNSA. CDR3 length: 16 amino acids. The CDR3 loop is CASGGLRGARTDTQYF. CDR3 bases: TGTGCCTCCGGAGGCTTGCGGGGGGCTCGCACAGATACGCAGTATTTT. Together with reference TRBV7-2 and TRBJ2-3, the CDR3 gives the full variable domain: GAGVSQSPSNKVTEKGKDVELRCDPISGHTALYWYRQSLGQGLEFLIYFQGNSAPDKSGLPSDRFSAERTGGSVSTLTIQRTQQEDSAVYLCASGGLRGARTDTQYFGPGTRLTVL.

CDR3: CASSMTGQTYSGNTIYF. CDR3 nucleotide sequence: TGTGCCAGCTCGATGACAGGCCAAACTTACTCTGGAAACACCATATATTTT. The genes are TRBV5-6 and TRBJ1-3, with D possibly TRBD1 on 6 matching bases. The CDR3 covers 17 residues. Trimming cost V 7 bases and J 0 bases, with 20 bases left between them. Germline V gene lookup returns CDR1 SGHDT and CDR2 YYEEEE.

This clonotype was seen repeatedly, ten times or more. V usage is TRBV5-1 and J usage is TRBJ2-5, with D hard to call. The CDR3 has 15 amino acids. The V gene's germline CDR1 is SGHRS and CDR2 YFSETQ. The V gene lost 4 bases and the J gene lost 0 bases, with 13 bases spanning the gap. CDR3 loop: CASSPPNINQETQYF. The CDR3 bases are TGCGCCAGCAGCCCTCCGAACATAAACCAAGAGACCCAGTACTTC.

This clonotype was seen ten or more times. In nucleotides, the CDR3 is TGCGCCAGCAGCCAAGTGGAGGGGCGGAACACTGAAGCTTTCTTT. Protein: CASSQVEGRNTEAFF. This chain connects TRBV4-1 to TRBJ1-1, with TRBD1 as a possible D gene (5 bases). The CDR3 runs to 15 residues. Germline values: CDR1 MGHRA, CDR2 YSYEKL. V was shortened by 1 base and J by 1 base, with 10 bases between the two germline ends.

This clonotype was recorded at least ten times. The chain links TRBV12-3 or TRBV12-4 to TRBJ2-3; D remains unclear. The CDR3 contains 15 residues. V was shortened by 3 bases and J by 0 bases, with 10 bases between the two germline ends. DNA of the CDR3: TGTGCCAGCAGTTTGAAGCCACCTAGCACAGATACGCAGTATTTT. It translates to CASSLKPPSTDTQYF.

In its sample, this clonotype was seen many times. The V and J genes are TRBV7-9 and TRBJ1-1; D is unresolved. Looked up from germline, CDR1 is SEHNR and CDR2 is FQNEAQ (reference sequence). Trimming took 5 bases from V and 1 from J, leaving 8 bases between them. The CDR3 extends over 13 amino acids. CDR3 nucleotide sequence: TGTGCCAGCAGCCCCCGCAGGAACACTGAAGCTTTCTTT. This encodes CASSPRRNTEAFF.

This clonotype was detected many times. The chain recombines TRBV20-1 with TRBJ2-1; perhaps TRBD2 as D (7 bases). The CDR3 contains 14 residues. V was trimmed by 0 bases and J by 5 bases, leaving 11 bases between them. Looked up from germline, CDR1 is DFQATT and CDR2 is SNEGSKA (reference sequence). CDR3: CSAREGGGHNEQFF. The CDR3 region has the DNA TGCAGTGCTAGAGAGGGGGGGGGCCACAATGAGCAGTTCTTC.

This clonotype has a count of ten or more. DNA of the CDR3: TGTGCCAGCAGCCCCGAAGGGGGGCTTAGGGAGCAGTACTTC. It specifies CASSPEGGLREQYF. The chain has TRBV5-5 and TRBJ2-7; D tentatively fits TRBD1 or TRBD2 (6 bases each). Looked up from germline, CDR1 is SGHKS and CDR2 is YYEKEE (reference sequence). The CDR3 is made up of 14 amino acids. The germline V and J ends were trimmed by 4 bases and 7 bases, with 18 bases remaining between them.

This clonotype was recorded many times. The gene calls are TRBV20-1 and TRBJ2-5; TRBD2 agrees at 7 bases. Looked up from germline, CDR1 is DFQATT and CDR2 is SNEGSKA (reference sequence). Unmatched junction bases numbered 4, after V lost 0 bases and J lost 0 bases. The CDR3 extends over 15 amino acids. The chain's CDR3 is CSAREAGRDQETQYF. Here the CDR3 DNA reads TGCAGTGCTAGAGAAGCGGGGCGAGACCAAGAGACCCAGTACTTC.

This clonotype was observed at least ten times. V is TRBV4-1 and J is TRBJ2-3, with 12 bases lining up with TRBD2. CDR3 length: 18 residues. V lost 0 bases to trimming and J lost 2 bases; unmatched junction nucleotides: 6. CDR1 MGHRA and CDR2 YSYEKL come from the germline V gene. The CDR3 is CASSQETTSGGNTDTQYF. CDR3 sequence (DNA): TGCGCCAGCAGCCAAGAGACGACTAGCGGGGGCAACACAGATACGCAGTATTTT.

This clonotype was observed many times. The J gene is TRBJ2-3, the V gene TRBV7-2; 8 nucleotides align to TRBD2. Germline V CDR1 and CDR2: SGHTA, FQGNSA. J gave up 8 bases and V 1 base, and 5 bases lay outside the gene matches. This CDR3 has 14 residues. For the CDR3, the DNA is TGTGCCAGCAGCTTAGGGGGGACTAGTGGTACGCAGTATTTT. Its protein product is CASSLGGTSGTQYF.

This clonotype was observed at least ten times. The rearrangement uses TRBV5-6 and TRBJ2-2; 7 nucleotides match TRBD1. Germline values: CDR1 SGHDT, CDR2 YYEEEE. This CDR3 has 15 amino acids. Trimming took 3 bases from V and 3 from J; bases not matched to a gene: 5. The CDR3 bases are TGTGCCAGCAGCTCGACAGGGTGGGACACCGGGGAGCTGTTTTTT. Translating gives CASSSTGWDTGELFF.

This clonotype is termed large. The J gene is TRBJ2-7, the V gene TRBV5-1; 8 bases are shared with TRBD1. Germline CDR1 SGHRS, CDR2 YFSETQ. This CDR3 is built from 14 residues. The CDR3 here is CASSLTSGTGTLFV. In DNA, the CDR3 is TGCGCCAGCAGCTTGACCTCCGGGACAGGCACATTGTTCGTC.

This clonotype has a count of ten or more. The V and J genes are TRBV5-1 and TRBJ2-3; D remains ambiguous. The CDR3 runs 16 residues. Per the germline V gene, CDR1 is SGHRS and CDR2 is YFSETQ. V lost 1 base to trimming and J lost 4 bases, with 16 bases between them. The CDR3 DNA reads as TGCGCCAGCAGCTTGATTGGTCGGGCAAACGCAGATACGCAGTATTTT. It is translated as CASSLIGRANADTQYF.

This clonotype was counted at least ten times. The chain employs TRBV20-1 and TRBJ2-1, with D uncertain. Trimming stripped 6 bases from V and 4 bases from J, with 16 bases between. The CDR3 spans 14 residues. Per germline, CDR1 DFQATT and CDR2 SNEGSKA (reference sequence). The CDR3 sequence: CSALKPDRYNEQFF. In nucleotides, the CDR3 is TGCAGTGCCCTTAAACCGGACCGGTACAATGAGCAGTTCTTC.